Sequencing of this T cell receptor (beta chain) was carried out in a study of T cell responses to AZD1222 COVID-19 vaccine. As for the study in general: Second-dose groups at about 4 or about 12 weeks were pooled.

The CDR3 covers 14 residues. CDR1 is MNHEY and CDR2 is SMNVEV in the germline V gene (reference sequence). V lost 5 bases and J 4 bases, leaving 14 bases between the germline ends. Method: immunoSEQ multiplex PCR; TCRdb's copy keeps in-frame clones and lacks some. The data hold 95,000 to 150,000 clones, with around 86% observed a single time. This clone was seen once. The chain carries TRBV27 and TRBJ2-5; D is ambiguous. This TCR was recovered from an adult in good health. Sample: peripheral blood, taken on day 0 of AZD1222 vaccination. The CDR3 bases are TGTGCCAGCAGTCCAATGCAATTCCTAGAGACCCAGTACTTC. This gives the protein CASSPMQFLETQYF.